A selection of T cell receptor beta chains follows, all from one sample in a study of blood T cell repertoires in COVID-19. Here immunoSEQ multiplex PCR was the method, and the copy in TCRdb shows in-frame clones only, minus some. Among about 370,000 clones listed, roughly nine tenths were seen once. Sequenced: PBMCs or T cells enriched from blood (not recorded which). The receptors were gathered from a man younger than 35 who had recovered from COVID-19. The CDR3 runs from the conserved cysteine through the conserved F or W. A D gene is named only where the DNA matches it firmly. Size is stated for part of the rows, as once, few or many counts, or as a class when the clone is expanded.

v_gene	abundance	j_gene	d_gene	CDR3aa	CDR3nt
TRBV6-5	once	TRBJ2-7	TRBD2	CASSYSPLAGVYEQYF	TGTGCCAGCAGTTACTCCCCCCTAGCGGGAGTTTACGAGCAGTACTTC
TRBV10-3	.	TRBJ2-2	.	CAISNPSGGSVGELFF	TGTGCCATCAGTAACCCTTCAGGTGGGAGTGTAGGGGAGCTGTTTTTT
TRBV27	.	TRBJ2-7	TRBD2	CASSFSGGYEQYF	TGTGCCAGCAGTTTTAGCGGGGGCTACGAGCAGTACTTC
TRBV3-1/TRBV3-2	once	TRBJ2-1	TRBD2	CASSLGTTLQEQFF	TGTGCCAGCAGCCTCGGGACTACCTTACAAGAGCAGTTCTTC
TRBV7-9	.	TRBJ2-5	.	CASSTTFIWETQYF	TGTGCCAGCAGCACAACATTTATCTGGGAGACCCAGTACTTC
TRBV6-5	.	TRBJ1-6	.	CASSYSQARGSSPLHF	TGTGCCAGCAGTTACTCGCAGGCCCGGGGGAGTTCACCCCTCCACTTT
TRBV3-1/TRBV3-2	.	TRBJ1-2	.	CASSQAGDYGYTF	TGTGCCAGCAGCCAGGCCGGGGACTATGGCTACACCTTC
TRBV28	.	TRBJ1-1	.	CASSLPGQQNTEAFF	TGTGCCAGCAGTTTGCCTGGACAGCAGAACACTGAAGCTTTCTTT
TRBV24-1	once	TRBJ2-1	TRBD2	CATSAIGGRSYNEQFF	TGTGCCACCAGTGCGATAGGCGGGAGGTCCTACAATGAGCAGTTCTTC
TRBV6-5	.	TRBJ2-7	.	CASSPLGLAYEQYF	TGTGCCAGCAGTCCCTTGGGACTTGCCTACGAGCAGTACTTC
TRBV3-1/TRBV3-2	.	TRBJ2-3	.	CASSQDVADTQYF	TGTGCCAGCAGCCAAGATGTCGCAGATACGCAGTATTTT
TRBV11-3	.	TRBJ2-2	.	CASSESGTNTGELFF	TGTGCCAGCAGCGAGAGCGGAACGAACACCGGGGAGCTGTTTTTT
TRBV29-1	few	TRBJ2-2	TRBD1	CSVEGDRALTGELFF	TGCAGCGTTGAAGGGGACAGGGCCCTCACCGGGGAGCTGTTTTTT
TRBV19	.	TRBJ2-1	.	CASSIEGGSLYNEQFF	TGTGCCAGTAGTATAGAAGGGGGTAGTCTCTACAATGAGCAGTTCTTC
TRBV6-2/TRBV6-3	.	TRBJ2-7	.	CASSYLGGPLSSYEQYF	TGTGCCAGCAGTTACTTGGGGGGACCCCTCAGCTCCTACGAGCAGTACTTC
TRBV12-3/TRBV12-4	.	TRBJ1-2	.	CASSSGHFYGYTF	TGTGCCAGCAGCTCGGGACACTTCTATGGCTACACCTTC
TRBV24-1	.	TRBJ2-3	TRBD1	CATSGQGGTGVADTQYF	TGTGCCACCAGTGGGCAGGGGGGGACAGGGGTGGCAGATACGCAGTATTTT
TRBV6-1	.	TRBJ1-1	TRBD1	CASSEADRFSGRNTEAFF	TGTGCCAGCAGTGAAGCGGACAGGTTCTCGGGGAGGAACACTGAAGCTTTCTTT
TRBV7-8	.	TRBJ2-1	.	CASSPRRAFDNEQFF	TGTGCCAGCAGCCCCCGGCGGGCGTTCGACAATGAGCAGTTCTTC
TRBV7-2	.	TRBJ2-2	.	CASSLALLRLVHTGELFF	TGTGCCAGCAGCTTAGCGCTACTTAGACTAGTGCACACCGGGGAGCTGTTTTTT
TRBV18	few	TRBJ1-2	TRBD1	CASSPGTGALIDYGYTF	TGTGCCAGCTCACCGGGGACAGGGGCGCTAATTGACTATGGCTACACCTTC
TRBV7-9	.	TRBJ2-5	.	CASSLGGQRAQYF	TGTGCCAGCAGCTTAGGAGGGCAGCGGGCCCAGTACTTC
TRBV12-5	.	TRBJ2-3	TRBD2	CASGLSSGGPTDTQYF	TGTGCTAGTGGTTTATCTAGCGGGGGGCCCACAGATACGCAGTATTTT
TRBV9	few	TRBJ2-3	.	CASSVAEYTDTQYF	TGTGCCAGCAGCGTCGCCGAGTATACAGATACGCAGTATTTT
TRBV19	.	TRBJ1-1	.	CASSQGLLWSTEAFF	TGTGCCAGTAGTCAGGGACTTTTATGGAGCACTGAAGCTTTCTTT
TRBV27	once	TRBJ2-1	TRBD2	CASVAGGASNEQFF	TGTGCCAGCGTAGCGGGAGGGGCCTCCAATGAGCAGTTCTTC
TRBV7-9	.	TRBJ1-2	TRBD1	CASSRGTGANYGYTF	TGTGCCAGCAGCCGAGGGACAGGGGCTAACTATGGCTACACCTTC
TRBV7-9	.	TRBJ1-1	TRBD1	CASSWGTGGRSTEAFF	TGTGCCAGCAGCTGGGGGACAGGGGGCCGGAGCACTGAAGCTTTCTTT
TRBV3-1/TRBV3-2	.	TRBJ2-3	.	CASRYEGGDTQYF	TGTGCCAGCAGATACGAAGGGGGAGATACGCAGTATTTT
TRBV23-1	.	TRBJ2-5	.	CASSQLCRDQETQYF	TGCGCCAGCAGTCAATTGTGCCGCGACCAAGAGACCCAGTACTTC
TRBV5-4	.	TRBJ1-1	.	CASSLGHIAPEAFF	TGTGCCAGCAGCTTGGGCCACATAGCCCCGGAAGCTTTCTTT
TRBV13	.	TRBJ2-5	TRBD1	CASSHGDRGETQYF	TGTGCCAGCAGCCACGGGGACAGGGGGGAGACCCAGTACTTC
TRBV28	.	TRBJ2-7	.	CASSFSGVRGEQYF	TGTGCCAGCAGTTTCTCAGGGGTTAGGGGCGAGCAGTACTTC
TRBV12-3/TRBV12-4	.	TRBJ1-1	.	CASSFGNTEAFF	TGTGCCAGCAGTTTCGGGAACACTGAAGCTTTCTTT
TRBV29-1	.	TRBJ2-7	TRBD2	CSVGPSGRSEQYF	TGCAGCGTTGGACCTAGCGGGAGATCCGAGCAGTACTTC
TRBV28	.	TRBJ2-7	.	CASSTLVEQYF	TGTGCCAGCAGTACCTTAGTCGAGCAGTACTTC
TRBV5-8	.	TRBJ1-1	.	CASSLVARPTEAFF	TGTGCCAGCAGCTTGGTTGCCAGGCCAACTGAAGCTTTCTTT
TRBV6-1	.	TRBJ1-2	.	CASSDDLGGYTF	TGTGCCAGCAGTGACGACTTGGGTGGCTACACCTTC
TRBV29-1	.	TRBJ1-2	TRBD1	CSVSPGQGLGYTF	TGCAGCGTCTCACCGGGACAGGGACTTGGCTACACCTTC
TRBV3-1/TRBV3-2	.	TRBJ1-2	.	CASSQAGLYGYTF	TGTGCCAGCAGCCAAGCCGGACTCTATGGCTACACCTTC
TRBV7-2	.	TRBJ2-5	.	CASSLAMAVETQYF	TGTGCCAGCAGCTTAGCGATGGCAGTAGAGACCCAGTACTTC
TRBV6-5	.	TRBJ2-1	TRBD2	CASNPLAGGYDEQFF	TGTGCCAGCAACCCTCTAGCGGGAGGGTACGATGAGCAGTTCTTC
TRBV28	.	TRBJ2-5	TRBD1	CASSYHYRGSQETQYF	TGTGCCAGCAGTTATCACTACAGGGGGTCCCAAGAGACCCAGTACTTC
TRBV27	.	TRBJ2-3	TRBD2	CASSSAGGGTDTQYF	TGTGCCAGCAGTTCAGCGGGGGGCGGCACAGATACGCAGTATTTT
TRBV12-3/TRBV12-4	.	TRBJ2-5	.	CASSFGLKETQYF	TGTGCCAGCAGTTTCGGACTCAAAGAGACCCAGTACTTC
TRBV6-5	few	TRBJ2-7	TRBD2	CASTLTAGAYEQYF	TGTGCCAGCACCCTCACCGCGGGAGCCTACGAGCAGTACTTC
TRBV7-6	.	TRBJ1-1	TRBD1	CASSTRDRGTRNTEAFF	TGTGCCAGCAGCACTCGGGACAGGGGAACACGGAACACTGAAGCTTTCTTT
TRBV23-1	.	TRBJ1-5	.	CASSHSALRADQPQHF	TGCGCCAGCAGTCACTCCGCCCTCAGGGCAGATCAGCCCCAGCATTTT
TRBV29-1	.	TRBJ2-1	.	CSVEGTVHPAYNEQFF	TGCAGCGTTGAAGGGACAGTCCACCCGGCCTACAATGAGCAGTTCTTC